This TCR beta chain derives from a study of cytomegalovirus exposure and HLA in healthy donors. General study points: Later examination showed HLA-associated TCR beta chains had greater clonal expansion than equally common others. Productive rates of about 87% or about 30% were seen for most TCR beta V segments in an earlier analysis.

About this clone: Antigen specificity is unknown.

The CDR3 contains 15 residues. V gave up 5 bases and J gave up 4 bases; unmatched junction bases: 6. Germline V gives CDR1 SGHNT, CDR2 YENEEA. PCR amplification relied on 60 Vbeta primers (plus 13 Jbeta primers). Profiled with immunoSEQ multiplex PCR; TCRdb holds only in-frame clones, not every one. The sample records under 150,000 clones, about 79% being singletons. The sequenced material came from PBMCs. This chain links TRBV11-3 with TRBJ2-3; 10 positions agree with TRBD1. The clonotype comes from a man aged 18 to 30 in good health and CMV-seronegative. CDR3 nucleotides: TGTGCCAGCAGCCAACCGGGACAGGGGCCAGATACGCAGTATTTT. Its protein product is CASSQPGQGPDTQYF.